In its sample, the clone carrying this T cell receptor (beta chain) was seen a few times. The antigen remains undetermined. Use of 60 Vbeta and 13 Jbeta primers characterized the PCR. Here immunoSEQ multiplex PCR was the method, and the copy in TCRdb shows in-frame clones only, minus some. The table lists 84,000 or so clones, under 85% of them singletons. The data originate from a study of cytomegalovirus exposure and HLA in healthy donors. Findings and limits, study-wide: Available immune exposure information was restricted to CMV serostatus only. Accounts indicate the classifier identified cytomegalovirus status with strong specificity and sensitivity. Sequencing likely generated an artifact that appeared as a cluster of highly shared sequence variants.

Between the trimmed V and J ends, which lost 1 base and 6 bases, there was a span of 19 bases. This CDR3 is 17 amino acids long. Germline assignment: CDR1 LGHNA and CDR2 YSLEER. Source material: PBMCs. V is TRBV4-3 and J is TRBJ2-1, with D possibly being TRBD2 (5 bases). The TCR was taken from a male donor in good health and CMV-seronegative. CDR3 residues: CASSQATWGVNRNEQFF. DNA of the CDR3: TGCGCCAGCAGCCAAGCGACTTGGGGAGTGAACCGCAATGAGCAGTTCTTC.